This T cell receptor (beta chain) appears in the sequencing data of a study of OX40 agonist ivuxolimab in advanced cancers. The study, taken as a whole, reports: CD8+ T cells averaged more expanded clones than CD4+.

The CDR3 runs to 13 residues. Trimming cost V 6 bases and J 7 bases; bases outside gene matches: 0. Germline loops: CDR1 MGHRA, CDR2 YSYEKL. Comments on this clone: Its antigen is undetermined.

Profiling relied on immunoSEQ multiplex PCR, and the TCRdb table lists in-frame clones only, not all of them. Of over 55,000 clones in the sample, about 90% were seen once. The TCR sequence derives from an adult with an advanced solid tumor such as melanoma, head and neck, liver or kidney cancer. This specimen consisted of CD4+ or CD8+ T cells sorted from blood, obtained in a trial of the OX40 agonist ivuxolimab. The V and J genes are TRBV4-1 and TRBJ2-7; TRBD2 aligns across 16 bases. The CDR3 is CASRGLAGGEQYF. The CDR3 nucleotides read TGCGCCAGCAGGGGACTAGCGGGAGGGGAGCAGTACTTC.